This T cell receptor beta chain was retrieved from a study of CD8 T cells in ankylosing spondylitis. This clonotype was seen more than once but under ten times. V was clipped by 4 bases and J by 4 bases; unmatched bases: 7. CDR3 length equals 16 residues. The germline gives CDR1 SGHRS, CDR2 YFSETQ. TCRdb re-analysed the 5' RACE reads in MiXCR, keeping a single row per CDR3 protein. The sample holds 230,000 or so distinct CDR3 sequences, 20% to 30% seen once. The V and J genes are TRBV5-1 and TRBJ2-1, with 11 bases that match TRBD2. Sequenced input: blood, either unsorted or a sorted T cell fraction (not recorded which). This clonotype originated in a male donor with ankylosing spondylitis or in good health (not recorded which). For the CDR3, the DNA is TGCGCCAGCAGCCGCAATAGCGGGGGGGCTTACAATGAGCAGTTCTTC. Its protein product is CASSRNSGGAYNEQFF.